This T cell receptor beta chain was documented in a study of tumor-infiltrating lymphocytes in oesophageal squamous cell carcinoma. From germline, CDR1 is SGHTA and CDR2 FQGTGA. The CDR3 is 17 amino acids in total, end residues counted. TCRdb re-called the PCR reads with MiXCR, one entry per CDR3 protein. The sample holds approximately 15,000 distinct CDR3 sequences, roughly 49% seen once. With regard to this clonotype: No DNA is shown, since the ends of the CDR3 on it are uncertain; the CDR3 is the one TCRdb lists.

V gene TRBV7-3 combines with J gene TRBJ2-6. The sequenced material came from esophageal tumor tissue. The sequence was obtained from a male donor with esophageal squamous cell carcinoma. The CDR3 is CASSPICTVVLRAVLRF.